This record covers a single TCR beta chain. Its antigen is not known. The data were produced by immunoSEQ multiplex PCR, yet TCRdb's version contains in-frame clones alone and is incomplete. The data show about 7,200 clones, with about 84% seen just once and just under 30% held by the top ten. This specimen belongs to a study of PD-1 blockade in classical Hodgkin lymphoma. Study results and caveats: For complete responders, baseline diversity was comparable to that of newly diagnosed patients.

Germline loops: CDR1 LNHDA, CDR2 SQIVND (reference sequence). The CDR3 has 16 amino acids. Deletions cut 5 bases from V and 4 bases from J, with 18 bases between. Time point in this sample: cycle 4 day 1 (C4D1), after less than 7 weeks of nivolumab. Each patient experienced a relapse that followed autologous stem cell transplantation, and brentuximab vedotin exposure varied. Sequencing used peripheral blood mononuclear cells (PBMCs), obtained before the fourth cycle of nivolumab. The chain uses TRBV19 and TRBJ2-1; D remains unclear. The receptor was isolated from a human donor with classical Hodgkin lymphoma. The CDR3 spells CASSPTGRNFYNEQFF. CDR3 nucleotide sequence: TGTGCCAGTAGTCCCACCGGACGGAACTTTTACAATGAGCAGTTCTTC.